The rows below give T cell receptor beta chains drawn from one sample of a study of blood T cell repertoires in COVID-19. The protocol was immunoSEQ multiplex PCR, while the TCRdb copy is restricted to in-frame clones and leaves out a portion. The table records 210,000 or so clones, more than 70% of them present only once. Sequenced material: PBMCs or T cells enriched from blood (not recorded which). Source of these receptors: a woman in her thirties or forties with acute COVID-19. CDR3s include the opening cysteine and the closing phenylalanine or tryptophan. The order of the fields is clone size, D gene, J gene, V gene, CDR3 DNA, CDR3 protein. D genes are given only for firm matches. Rows may omit the clone size; those that give it use once, few, many or a size class.

>-|-|TRBJ1-5|TRBV7-2
TGTGCCAGCAGGCAGGGTATAGGAAATCAGCCCCAGCATTTT
CASRQGIGNQPQHF
>-|TRBD1|TRBJ2-7|TRBV4-2
TGTGCCAGCAGCCAAGAAGTAGGGGGCTACAGCTACGAGCAGTACTTC
CASSQEVGGYSYEQYF
>-|-|TRBJ1-1|TRBV19
TGTGCCAGTAGTCCCAGGACAGAGAACACTGAAGCTTTCTTT
CASSPRTENTEAFF
>-|TRBD1|TRBJ1-2|TRBV6-1
TGTGCCAGCAGTGATCGGGACAGGGGTGGCTATGGCTACACCTTC
CASSDRDRGGYGYTF
>-|TRBD1|TRBJ2-1|TRBV3-1/TRBV3-2
TGTGCCAGCAGCCAAGATCCCGGACAGGGGGCCTACAATGAGCAGTTCTTC
CASSQDPGQGAYNEQFF
>-|-|TRBJ1-6|TRBV5-6
TGTGCCAGCAGTTCCCACCGGAGGCCCTATAATTCACCCCTCCACTTT
CASSSHRRPYNSPLHF
>-|-|TRBJ1-1|TRBV6-5
TGTGCCAGCAGTTACAGGGGAGGCCCAAACACTGAAGCTTTCTTT
CASSYRGGPNTEAFF
>once|-|TRBJ1-1|TRBV7-8
TGTGCCAGCAGCTTAGGGTCAGGTGCAATGAACACTGAAGCTTTCTTT
CASSLGSGAMNTEAFF
>-|TRBD1|TRBJ1-2|TRBV30
TGTGCCTGGAAGTTTTTGGGACAGGAGGCCTATGGCTACACCTTC
CAWKFLGQEAYGYTF
>-|TRBD1|TRBJ1-4|TRBV7-9
TGTGCCAGCAGCACAGGGGGGCCCGGTGGTGAAAAACTGTTTTTT
CASSTGGPGGEKLFF
>-|-|TRBJ2-3|TRBV28
TGTGCCAGCAGCGCAGGGGCTGGAAGCACAGATACGCAGTATTTT
CASSAGAGSTDTQYF
>-|TRBD1|TRBJ1-6|TRBV19
TGTGCCAGTACCGAGACAGGGGGCGGTTCAGGTTCACCCCTCCACTTT
CASTETGGGSGSPLHF
>-|-|TRBJ1-5|TRBV4-1
TGCGCCAGCAGCCAAGAAGGCGTACAGGGTCAGCCCCAGCATTTT
CASSQEGVQGQPQHF
>few|TRBD1|TRBJ1-1|TRBV20-1
TGCAGTGCTAGTGCCCTGACAGGGTCGAACACTGAAGCTTTCTTT
CSASALTGSNTEAFF
>-|TRBD1|TRBJ1-2|TRBV5-8
TGTGCCAGCAGCTTTGCCGGGACAGCCATTGTCTATGGCTACACCTTC
CASSFAGTAIVYGYTF
>-|TRBD2|TRBJ2-4|TRBV28
TGTGCCAGCAGTTTAGGGGGGGTAGCCAAAAACATTCAGTACTTC
CASSLGGVAKNIQYF
>-|TRBD2|TRBJ2-5|TRBV15
TGTGCCACCAGCAGAGAGCCGGGGGGGCAAGAGACCCAGTACTTC
CATSREPGGQETQYF
>-|-|TRBJ1-2|TRBV5-6
TGTGCCAGCAGCCCGAAAACCCTCAGGGGCCCACTTGGCTACACCTTC
CASSPKTLRGPLGYTF
>-|-|TRBJ2-5|TRBV7-8
TGTGCCAGCATCCAATCAGGGAGGGAGACCCAGTACTTC
CASIQSGRETQYF
>once|TRBD2|TRBJ2-3|TRBV7-3
TGTGCCAGCAGCTTAGCTAGCGGGAGTCTCACAGATACGCAGTATTTT
CASSLASGSLTDTQYF